The clone carrying this TCR beta chain was recorded a few times. Its antigen remains unidentified. The data were taken from a study of T-cell memory formation after mild COVID-19. Background on the study: TCR clusters showed largely donor specificity.

V lost 4 bases, J lost 1 base, and 10 bases lay in between. Germline values: CDR1 LGHDT, CDR2 YNNKEL (reference sequence). The CDR3 extends over 14 amino acids. cDNA libraries for TCR alpha and TCR beta, carrying sample barcodes and UMIs, came from 5'RACE with constant-segment primers. In TCRdb, the 5' RACE reads were re-called with MiXCR into one record per CDR3 protein. This table holds about half a million distinct CDR3 sequences, roughly 18% found once. The study's findings and limits: Clones shrinking from day 15 to 85 showed even CD4/CD8 mixes; later expanders tilted CD4+.

The rearrangement links TRBV3-1 to TRBJ2-5; D perhaps matches TRBD1 (6 bases). This sequence originates from an adult woman who had mild COVID-19 (a few samples of this study predate the infection). Cell type and time point are not known. The specimen sequenced was PBMCs or a T cell subset sorted from them (not recorded which). The CDR3 DNA follows: TGTGCCAGCAGCCTACAGGGATCCCAAGAGACCCAGTACTTC. The encoded protein is CASSLQGSQETQYF.